A single TCR beta chain is shown here with its context. As yet, its antigen is unknown. The germline gives CDR1 LNHDA, CDR2 SQIVND (reference sequence). This CDR3 region has 14 residues. The V and J ends lost 4 bases and 4 bases respectively, with 14 bases between them. The record originates from a study of monozygotic twins with cystic fibrosis. Findings of the study overall: Clonality was generally low (median approximately 0.009), higher in the most severe patients.

The repertoire was sequenced with immunoSEQ multiplex PCR; TCRdb's copy has only in-frame clones and lacks some. This repertoire shows around 10,000 clones, over 95% found once; its top ten account for about 0.79%. Sequencing used blood. The source is a boy younger than 18 with cystic fibrosis. The chain combines TRBV19 with TRBJ2-7; a weak D match, TRBD1 (6 bases). CDR3 region: CASSRQASFYEQYF. The CDR3 DNA is TGTGCCAGTAGTAGACAGGCCTCATTTTACGAGCAGTACTTC.